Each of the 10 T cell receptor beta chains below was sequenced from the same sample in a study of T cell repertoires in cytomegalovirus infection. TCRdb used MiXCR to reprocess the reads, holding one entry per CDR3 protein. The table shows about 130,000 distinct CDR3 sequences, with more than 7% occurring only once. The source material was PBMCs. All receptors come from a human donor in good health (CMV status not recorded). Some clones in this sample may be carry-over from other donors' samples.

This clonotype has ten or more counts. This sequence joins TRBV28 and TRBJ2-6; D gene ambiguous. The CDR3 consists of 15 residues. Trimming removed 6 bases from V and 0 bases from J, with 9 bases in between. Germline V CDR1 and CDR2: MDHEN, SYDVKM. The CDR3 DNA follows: TGTGCCAGCAGGCCCCTAGGCTCTGGGGCCAACGTCCTGACTTTC. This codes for CASRPLGSGANVLTF.

CDR3 nucleotide sequence: TGCAGCGTTGTGCGCGGGGAGACCCAGTACTTC. Amino acid sequence: CSVVRGETQYF. The rearrangement joins TRBV29-1 to TRBJ2-5; maybe TRBD2 (5 bases). The CDR3 is made up of 11 amino acids. V dropped 4 bases and J dropped 5 bases, with 8 bases sitting between them. Germline CDR1 reads SQVTM; CDR2 reads ANQGSEA. The entire variable domain, with the rest obtained from reference TRBV29-1 and TRBJ2-5, is as follows: SAVISQKPSRDICQRGTSLTIQCQVDSQVTMMFWYRQQPGQSLTLIATANQGSEATYESGFVIDKFPISRPNLTFSTLTVSNMSPEDSSIYLCSVVRGETQYFGPGTRLLVL.

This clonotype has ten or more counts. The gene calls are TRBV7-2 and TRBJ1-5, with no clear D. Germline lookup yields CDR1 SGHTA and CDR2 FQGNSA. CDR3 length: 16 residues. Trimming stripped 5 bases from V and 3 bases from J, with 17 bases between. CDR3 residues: CASSPYVNLPNQPQHF. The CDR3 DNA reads TGTGCCAGCAGCCCATACGTGAATTTGCCCAATCAGCCCCAGCATTTT.

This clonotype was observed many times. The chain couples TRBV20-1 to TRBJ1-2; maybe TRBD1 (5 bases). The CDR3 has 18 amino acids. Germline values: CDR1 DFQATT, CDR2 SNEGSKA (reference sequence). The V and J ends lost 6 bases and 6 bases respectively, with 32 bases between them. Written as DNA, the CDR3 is TGCAGTGCAGTTACGACCCCAGGGAATCTATACCGGGGCCATGGCTACACCTTC. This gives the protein CSAVTTPGNLYRGHGYTF.

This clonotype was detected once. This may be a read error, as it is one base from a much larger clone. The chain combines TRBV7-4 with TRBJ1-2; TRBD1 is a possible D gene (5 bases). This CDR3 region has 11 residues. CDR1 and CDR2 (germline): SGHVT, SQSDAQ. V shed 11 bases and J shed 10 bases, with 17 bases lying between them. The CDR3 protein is CASSGGSDYTF. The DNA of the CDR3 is TGTGCCTCTTCGGGGGGAAGCGACTACACCTTC.

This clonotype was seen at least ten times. The CDR3: CASSPGTPPFTQYF. The CDR3 region has the DNA TGTGCCAGCTCACCAGGGACCCCCCCGTTTACGCAGTATTTT. The chain employs TRBV18 and TRBJ2-3; D may correspond to TRBD1 or TRBD2 (5 bases each). The CDR3 contains 14 residues. Trimming stripped 2 bases from V and 8 bases from J, with 14 bases between. CDR1 is KGHSH, CDR2 LQKENI, per germline.

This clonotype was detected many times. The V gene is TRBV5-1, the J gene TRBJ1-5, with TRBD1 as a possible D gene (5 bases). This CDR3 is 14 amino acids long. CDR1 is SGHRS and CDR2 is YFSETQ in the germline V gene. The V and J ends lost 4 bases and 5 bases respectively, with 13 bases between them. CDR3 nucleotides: TGCGCCAGCAGCCTGGACGGGGCTGATCAGCCCCAGCATTTT. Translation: CASSLDGADQPQHF.

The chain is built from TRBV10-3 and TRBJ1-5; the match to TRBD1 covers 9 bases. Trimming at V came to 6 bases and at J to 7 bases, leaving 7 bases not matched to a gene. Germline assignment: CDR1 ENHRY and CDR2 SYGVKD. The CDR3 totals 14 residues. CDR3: CAISRDREVQPQHF. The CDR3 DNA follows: TGTGCCATCAGCCGGGACAGGGAGGTACAGCCCCAGCATTTT.

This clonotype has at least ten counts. This chain's CDR3 is CASSYDGTKNMNTEAFF. CDR3 sequence (DNA): TGTGCCAGCAGTTACGATGGGACGAAGAACATGAACACTGAAGCTTTCTTT. The rearrangement links TRBV6-2 or TRBV6-3 to TRBJ1-1; tentatively, D is TRBD1 (5 bases). Trimming removed 2 bases at V and 0 bases at J, with 16 bases between. The CDR3 length is 17 residues. The germline V gene encodes CDR1 MNHEY and CDR2 SVGEGT.

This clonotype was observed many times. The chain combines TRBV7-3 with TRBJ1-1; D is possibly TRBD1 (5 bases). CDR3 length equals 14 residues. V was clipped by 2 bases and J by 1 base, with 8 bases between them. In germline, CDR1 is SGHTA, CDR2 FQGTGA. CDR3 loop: CASSLLGQNTEAFF. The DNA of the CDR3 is TGTGCCAGCAGCTTACTCGGACAGAACACTGAAGCTTTCTTT.